This T cell receptor beta chain was identified during a study of T cells after somatic rescue of genetic block. The method was immunoSEQ multiplex PCR; TCRdb's version includes in-frame clones alone and lacks a portion of them. The sample records about 14,000 clones, about 65% being singletons. Germline V lookup: CDR1 MDHEN, CDR2 SYDVKM. Trimming removed 2 bases from V and 0 bases from J; junction bases left unmatched: 7. The CDR3 totals 18 residues. The sequence was collected from a man aged 18 to 29. What was sequenced was peripheral blood mononuclear cells (PBMCs). The chain links TRBV28 to TRBJ2-1, with TRBD2 matching over 10 bases. CDR3 sequence (DNA): TGTGCCAGCAGTTTAAGTATGGCTAGCGGGAGCTCCTACAATGAGCAGTTCTTC. Protein sequence: CASSLSMASGSSYNEQFF.